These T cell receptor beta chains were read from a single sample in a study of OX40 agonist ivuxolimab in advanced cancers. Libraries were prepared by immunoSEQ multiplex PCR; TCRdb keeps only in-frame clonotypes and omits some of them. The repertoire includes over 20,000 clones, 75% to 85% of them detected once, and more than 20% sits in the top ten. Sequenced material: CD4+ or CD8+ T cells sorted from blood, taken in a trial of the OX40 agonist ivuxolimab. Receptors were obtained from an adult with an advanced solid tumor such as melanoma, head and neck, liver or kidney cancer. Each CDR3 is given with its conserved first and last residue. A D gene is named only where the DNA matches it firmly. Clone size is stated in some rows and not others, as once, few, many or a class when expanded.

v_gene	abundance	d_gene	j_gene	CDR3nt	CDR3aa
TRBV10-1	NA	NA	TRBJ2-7	TGCGCCAGCAGTCTACAGGCATTCAACGAGCAGTACTTC	CASSLQAFNEQYF
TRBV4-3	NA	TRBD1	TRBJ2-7	TGCGCCAGCAGCCAAGACGCGACAGGGGCAACCTACGAGCAGTACTTC	CASSQDATGATYEQYF
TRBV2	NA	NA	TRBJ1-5	TGTGCCAGCAGTGTCAGGGAGGGCCAGCCCCAGCATTTT	CASSVREGQPQHF
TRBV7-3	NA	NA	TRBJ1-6	TGTGCCAGCAGCTTACAGTATAATTCACCCCTCCACTTT	CASSLQYNSPLHF
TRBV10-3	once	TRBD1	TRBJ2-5	TGTGCCATCAGTGAGTCTGAGACAGGGGGCTGGAAAGAGACCCAGTACTTC	CAISESETGGWKETQYF
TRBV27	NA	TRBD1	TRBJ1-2	TGTGCCAGCAGTCGAGAGGGACAGGGTGGTGGCTACACCTTC	CASSREGQGGGYTF
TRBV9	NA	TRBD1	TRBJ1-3	TGTGCCAGCAGGGATTTGACGGGACAGACTGGAAACACCATATATTTT	CASRDLTGQTGNTIYF
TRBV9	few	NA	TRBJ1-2	TGTGCCAGCAGCGTAGGAGGCACGGATGGCTACACCTTC	CASSVGGTDGYTF
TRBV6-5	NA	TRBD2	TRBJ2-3	TGTGCCAGCACCGGGACTAGACGCACAGATACGCAGTATTTT	CASTGTRRTDTQYF
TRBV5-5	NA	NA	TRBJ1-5	TGTGCCAGCAGCTTGGCGGATCAGCCCCAGCATTTT	CASSLADQPQHF
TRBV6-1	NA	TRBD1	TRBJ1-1	TGTGCCAGTACACGACAGGGGAGCAACACTGAAGCTTTCTTT	CASTRQGSNTEAFF
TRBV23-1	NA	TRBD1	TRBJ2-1	TGCGCCAGCCCATCCCACAGGGGCGATGAGCAGTTCTTC	CASPSHRGDEQFF
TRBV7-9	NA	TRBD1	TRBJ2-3	TGTGCCAGCAGCTCAAGGGACAGGGCCTTCACAGATACGCAGTATTTT	CASSSRDRAFTDTQYF
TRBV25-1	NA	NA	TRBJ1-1	TGTGCCAGCAGTGGGCCGAACACTGAAGCTTTCTTT	CASSGPNTEAFF